This T cell receptor beta chain is drawn from a study of T cells in Graves' hyperthyroidism and ophthalmopathy. Clinical symptoms, serum thyroxine and TRAb, thyroid ultrasound and orbital computed tomography were used for the diagnoses. RNA transcripts served as the template for amplifying TCR beta CDR3 regions. The HTBI set primed first-round TCR CDR3 RT-PCR. TCRdb analysed the multiplex PCR reads with MiXCR anew, one entry per CDR3 protein. This table has fewer than 350,000 distinct CDR3 sequences, roughly 13% appearing once. This clonotype has at least ten counts. Germline V lookup: CDR1 SNHLY, CDR2 FYNNEI. This CDR3 spans 14 amino acids. The ends were cut back, 2 bases at V and 4 bases at J, with 12 bases in the middle.

This sequence joins TRBV2 and TRBJ2-7; possible D gene TRBD2, 5 bases. Sequencing input: blood. This clonotype was sampled from a woman in her forties with Graves' hyperthyroidism. CDR3 sequence (DNA): TGTGCCAGCAGTGAAACCAGCGGAGGATACGAGCAGTACTTC. Protein sequence: CASSETSGGYEQYF.